These 6 T cell receptor beta chains share one sample of origin, sequenced in a study of cytomegalovirus exposure and HLA in healthy donors. 13 Jbeta primers and 60 Vbeta primers were used for the PCR. Only in-frame clones appear in the TCRdb table, and some are missing; sequencing was by immunoSEQ multiplex PCR. The sample holds around 91,000 clones, about three quarters seen once. The specimen was PBMCs. All receptors derive from a male donor in good health and CMV-seropositive.

V is TRBV11-2 and J is TRBJ1-1; 7 nucleotides agree with TRBD1. Germline V gives CDR1 SGHAT, CDR2 FQNNGV. CDR3 length equals 14 residues. V was clipped by 3 bases and J by 4 bases; unmatched bases: 5. The CDR3 sequence: CASSFTAGGTEAFF. CDR3 bases: TGTGCCAGCAGCTTTACGGCAGGGGGCACTGAAGCTTTCTTT.

The chain couples TRBV28 to TRBJ1-1; unclear D gene. The CDR3 has 11 amino acids. V was pared by 9 bases and J by 5 bases, with 10 bases between. Germline V CDR1 and CDR2: MDHEN, SYDVKM. In DNA form, the CDR3 reads TGTGCCAGTTCTCGGGGAACTGAAGCTTTCTTT. This gives the protein CASSRGTEAFF.

The V and J genes are TRBV5-1 and TRBJ2-7, with D possibly TRBD1 on 6 matching bases. The CDR3 length is 14 residues. Trimming removed 0 bases at V and 3 bases at J, with 10 bases between. Germline V lookup: CDR1 SGHRS, CDR2 YFSETQ. CDR3 nucleotides: TGCGCCAGCAGCTTGGACAGGGTGGGCTACGAGCAGTACTTC. Encoded protein: CASSLDRVGYEQYF. Full variable domain (rest looked up from reference TRBV5-1 and TRBJ2-7): KAGVTQTPRYLIKTRGQQVTLSCSPISGHRSVSWYQQTPGQGLQFLFEYFSETQRNKGNFPGRFSGRQFSNSRSEMNVSTLELGDSALYLCASSLDRVGYEQYFGPGTRLTVT.

The V and J genes are TRBV12-5 and TRBJ2-3; 9 positions agree with TRBD2. The junction had 10 bases not matched to a gene; V was cut back by 1 base and J by 8 bases. The CDR3 runs 16 residues. Looked up from germline, CDR1 is LGHNT and CDR2 is FRNRAP. CDR3 in DNA: TGTGCTAGTGGTTTGGCTAGCGGGACGTTTTTTGTTACGCAGTATTTT. It specifies CASGLASGTFFVTQYF.

V gene TRBV19 combines with J gene TRBJ2-1; D unresolved. With 1 base removed from V and 1 base from J, the gap between germline ends came to 11 bases. This CDR3 is 16 amino acids long. Germline lookup yields CDR1 LNHDA and CDR2 SQIVND (reference sequence). The CDR3 loop is CASSIGPRPSYNEQFF. The CDR3 nucleotides are TGTGCCAGTAGTATAGGACCGAGGCCATCCTACAATGAGCAGTTCTTC.

The V and J genes are TRBV13 and TRBJ2-5, with 9 nucleotides matching TRBD1. Germline trimming cut 6 bases from V and 7 bases from J; bases unmatched to any gene: 6. Germline lookup yields CDR1 PRHDT and CDR2 FYEKMQ (reference sequence). The CDR3 loop spans 13 amino acids. The CDR3 sequence: CASRRQGDGTQYF. CDR3 coding DNA: TGTGCCAGCAGACGACAGGGGGACGGGACCCAGTACTTC.